Shown below are 5 T cell receptor beta chains from a single sample sequenced in a study of blood T cell repertoires in COVID-19 (dated by TCRdb to about 2020). The method was the immunoSEQ multiplex PCR assay. In its TCRdb copy, this immuneACCESS table keeps in-frame sequences only and misses some clones. Where compared with another copy, unresolved V genes explain less than half of these, and the others have no known cause. Counted in this sample were approximately 75,000 clones; about 89% of them appeared once. Less than 0.65% of the sample belongs to the ten largest clones. Material for sequencing was peripheral blood. These receptors were collected from a man aged 55 to 70 with acute or convalescent COVID-19.

The chain employs TRBV5-1 and TRBJ1-4; a possible D gene is TRBD1 (6 bases). The CDR3 loop spans 15 amino acids. Germline CDR1 reads SGHRS; CDR2 reads YFSETQ. Trimming removed 3 bases from V and 3 bases from J, with 12 bases in between. CDR3 in DNA: TGCGCCAGCAGCTCGTTGACAGGTTCTAATGAAAAACTGTTTTTT. Its protein is CASSSLTGSNEKLFF.

This chain uses TRBV19 with TRBJ2-1; 10 nucleotides agree with TRBD1. The V gene's germline CDR1 is LNHDA and CDR2 SQIVND (reference sequence). The CDR3 has 16 amino acids. With V trimmed by 5 bases and J by 3 bases, 7 bases remained unmatched. This chain's CDR3 is CASSALDRGLYNEQFF. The CDR3 DNA sequence: TGTGCCAGTAGTGCCCTCGACAGGGGGCTCTACAATGAGCAGTTCTTC. The full variable domain, in which reference TRBV19 and TRBJ2-1 provide the parts outside the CDR3, is DGGITQSPKYLFRKEGQNVTLSCEQNLNHDAMYWYRQDPGQGLRLIYYSQIVNDFQKGDIAEGYSVSREKKESFPLTVTSAQKNPTAFYLCASSALDRGLYNEQFFGPGTRLTVL.

The chain has TRBV5-1 and TRBJ1-4; 9 bases match TRBD1. V gave up 4 bases and J gave up 2 bases; unmatched junction bases: 9. Germline CDR1 SGHRS, CDR2 YFSETQ. This CDR3 is built from 17 residues. DNA for the CDR3: TGCGCCAGCAGCACCGGGACAGGGCGGTATACTAATGAAAAACTGTTTTTT. It specifies CASSTGTGRYTNEKLFF.

This rearrangement joins TRBV9 to TRBJ1-3, with TRBD1 identical over 8 bases. Germline-derived CDR1 and CDR2 are SGDLS and YYNGEE. V lost 3 bases and J lost 1; bases outside the gene matches: 6. There are 16 residues in the CDR3. CDR3 sequence reads: CASSGTGGRSGNTIYF. CDR3 bases: TGTGCCAGCAGCGGAACAGGGGGTAGGTCTGGAAACACCATATATTTT.

The V and J genes are TRBV21-1 and TRBJ2-5; the tabulated D call, TRBD1, remains unverified against the DNA. TRBV21-1 is described as a pseudogene. The CDR3 sequence is 11 residues long. The CDR3 nucleotides are TGTGCCAGCAGCCAAACAGGGGGCCAGTACTTC. It translates to CASSQTGGQYF.